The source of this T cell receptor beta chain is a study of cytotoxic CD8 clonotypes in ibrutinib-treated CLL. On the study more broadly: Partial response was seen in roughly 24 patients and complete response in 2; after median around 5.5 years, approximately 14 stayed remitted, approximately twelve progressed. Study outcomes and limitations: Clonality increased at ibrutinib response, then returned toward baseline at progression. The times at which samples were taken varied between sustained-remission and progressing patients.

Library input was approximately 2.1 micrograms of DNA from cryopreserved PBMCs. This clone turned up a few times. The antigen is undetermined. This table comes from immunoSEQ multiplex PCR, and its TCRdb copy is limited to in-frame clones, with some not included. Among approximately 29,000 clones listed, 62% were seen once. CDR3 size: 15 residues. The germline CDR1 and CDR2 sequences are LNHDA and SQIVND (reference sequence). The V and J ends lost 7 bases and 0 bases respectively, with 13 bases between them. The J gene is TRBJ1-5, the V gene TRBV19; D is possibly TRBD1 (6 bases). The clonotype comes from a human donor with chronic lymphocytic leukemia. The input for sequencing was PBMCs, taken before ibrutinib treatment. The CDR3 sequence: CASKVGRGSNQPQHF. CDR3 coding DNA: TGTGCCAGTAAGGTAGGCAGGGGTAGCAATCAGCCCCAGCATTTT. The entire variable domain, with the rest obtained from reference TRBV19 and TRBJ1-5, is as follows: DGGITQSPKYLFRKEGQNVTLSCEQNLNHDAMYWYRQDPGQGLRLIYYSQIVNDFQKGDIAEGYSVSREKKESFPLTVTSAQKNPTAFYLCASKVGRGSNQPQHFGDGTRLSIL.